This T cell receptor (beta chain) appears in the sequencing data of a study of T cells in Graves' hyperthyroidism and ophthalmopathy. Regarding the study as a whole: A model of 13 V-J features distinguished ophthalmopathy from stable hyperthyroidism. Before onset, by a median of approximately 5.9 months, the model predicted ophthalmopathy.

Newly diagnosed hyperthyroidism patients aged 18 to 65 years had disease lasting under 2 months. PBMCs came from 8.5 to 10 ml fresh peripheral blood. The table lists this clonotype with many counts. The antigen is undetermined. With 7 bases removed from V and 5 bases from J, the gap between germline ends came to 14 bases. The CDR3 is made up of 13 amino acids. Germline CDR1 reads MDHEN; CDR2 reads SYDVKM. It was RNA transcripts that yielded the amplified TCR beta CDR3 regions. The HTBI set primed first-round TCR CDR3 RT-PCR. TCRdb re-called the multiplex PCR reads with MiXCR, one entry per CDR3 protein. Of 280,000 or so distinct CDR3 sequences in the sample, roughly 15% were seen once.

Sequenced sample: blood. This TCR derives from a woman in her 50s with Graves' hyperthyroidism that later progressed to Graves' ophthalmopathy. The chain is built from TRBV28 and TRBJ1-1; D is unresolved. This CDR3 is CASTSSRGTEAFF. Written as DNA, the CDR3 is TGTGCCAGCACCTCATCCCGGGGAACTGAAGCTTTCTTT. Complete variable domain (other parts from reference TRBV28 and TRBJ1-1): DVKVTQSSRYLVKRTGEKVFLECVQDMDHENMFWYRQDPGLGLRLIYFSYDVKMKEKGDIPEGYSVSREKKERFSLILESASTNQTSMYLCASTSSRGTEAFFGQGTRLTVV.